The entry that follows covers one T cell receptor (beta chain) sequence. V shed 3 bases, J shed 1 base, and the junction held 7 bases outside the gene matches. This CDR3 spans 16 amino acids. Per germline, CDR1 ENHRY and CDR2 SYGVKD. This sample's treatment: oral pan-JAK inhibitor, 5-10 mg twice daily. Lesional scalp punch biopsies and peripheral blood came from alopecia areata patients. This specimen comes from a study of CD8+ T cells in alopecia areata. Study summary: It was 6 to 18 months of tofacitinib, and then there were 6 months off drug.

Sequencing templates came from extracted RNA that was reverse transcribed into cDNA. The repertoire was sequenced with immunoSEQ multiplex PCR; TCRdb's copy has only in-frame clones and lacks some. The repertoire has 250,000 to 300,000 clones, about three fifths of them found once; the top ten carry around 1.7%. The TCR originated in a human donor with alopecia areata. The chain carries TRBV10-3 and TRBJ2-3; TRBD2 agrees at 7 bases. Sequences were derived from CD4+ T cells sorted from blood, sampled at week 24, from a patient treated with tofacitinib. CDR3 sequence: CAISDPTSDGTDTQYF. Here the CDR3 DNA reads TGTGCCATCAGTGACCCCACTAGCGATGGCACAGATACGCAGTATTTT.